This T cell receptor (beta chain) was captured by sequencing in a study of T cells expressing NK-cell markers. TCRdb reanalyzed the 5' RACE reads and collapses them to one entry per CDR3 protein, without DNA. The listing contains 160,000 or so distinct CDR3 sequences. Looked up from germline, CDR1 is LNHNV and CDR2 is YYDKDF (reference sequence). There are 13 residues in the CDR3. The gene calls are TRBV15 and TRBJ1-3. The receptor was derived from a woman aged 18 to 75 in good health. What was sequenced was blood T cells: a sorted CD56 or NKG2C T cell subset, CD4+ or CD8+ T cells, or bulk PBMC T cells (not recorded which). CDR3 amino acids: CATSDRLGNTIYF.